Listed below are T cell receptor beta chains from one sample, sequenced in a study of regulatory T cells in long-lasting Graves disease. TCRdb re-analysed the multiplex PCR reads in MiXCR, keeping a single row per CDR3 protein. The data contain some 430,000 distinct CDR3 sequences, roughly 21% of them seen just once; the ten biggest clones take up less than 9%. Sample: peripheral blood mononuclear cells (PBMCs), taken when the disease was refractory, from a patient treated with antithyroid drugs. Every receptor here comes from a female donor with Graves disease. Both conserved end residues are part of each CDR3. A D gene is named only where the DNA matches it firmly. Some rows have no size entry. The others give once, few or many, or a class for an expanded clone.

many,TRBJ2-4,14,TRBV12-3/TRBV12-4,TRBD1,CASSPPRDRNIQYF,TGTGCCAGCAGTCCACCCCGGGACAGAAACATTCAGTACTTC
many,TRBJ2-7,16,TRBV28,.,CASSTPGTRHPNEQYF,TGTGCCAGCAGTACCCCCGGGACACGACATCCAAACGAGCAGTACTTC
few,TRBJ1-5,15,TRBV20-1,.,CSARDGTGWEQPQHF,TGCAGTGCTAGAGATGGAACAGGGTGGGAACAGCCCCAGCATTTT
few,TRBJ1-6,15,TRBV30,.,CAWSVNDLGNSPLHF,TGTGCCTGGAGTGTTAACGACCTGGGGAATTCACCCCTCCACTTT
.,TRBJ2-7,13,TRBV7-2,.,CASSPGWKNEQYF,TGTGCCAGCAGCCCCGGATGGAAGAACGAGCAGTACTTC
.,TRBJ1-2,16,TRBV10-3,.,CAISESSFEGFYGYTF,TGTGCCATCAGTGAGTCGTCCTTTGAAGGGTTTTATGGCTACACCTTC
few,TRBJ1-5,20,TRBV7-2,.,CASSLSGLGPENLSNQPQHF,TGTGCCAGCAGCTTGTCGGGTTTGGGGCCCGAAAACCTTAGCAATCAGCCCCAGCATTTT
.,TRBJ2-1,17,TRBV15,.,CATADPHGGTGNNEQFF,TGTGCCACGGCCGACCCTCACGGGGGGACAGGTAACAATGAGCAGTTCTTC
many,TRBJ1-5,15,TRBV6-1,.,CASRPSADSNQPRHF,TGTGCCAGCAGACCGAGTGCGGATAGCAATCAGCCCCGGCATTTT
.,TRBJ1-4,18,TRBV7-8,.,CASSLAGGPRTSNEKLFF,TGTGCCAGCAGCTTAGCGGGAGGGCCTAGGACCTCTAATGAAAAACTGTTTTTT
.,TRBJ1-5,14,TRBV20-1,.,CSARGANSNQPQHF,TGCAGTGCTAGAGGTGCGAATTCAAATCAGCCCCAGCATTTT
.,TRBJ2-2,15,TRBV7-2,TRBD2,CAGSFTGGLTGELFF,TGTGCCGGCAGCTTTACGGGGGGGCTTACCGGGGAGCTGTTTTTT
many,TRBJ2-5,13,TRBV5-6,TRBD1,CASIRTGEETQYF,TGTGCCAGCATCAGGACAGGGGAAGAGACCCAGTACTTC